Listed below are T cell receptor beta chains from one sample, sequenced in a study of shared clonotypes between healthy human individuals. Assay: immunoSEQ multiplex PCR; the TCRdb copy retains only in-frame clones and omits some. Among 850,000 to 1,200,000 clones listed, around 76% were seen once. Sequenced: memory CD4+ T cells sorted from blood. Source of these receptors: a man between 18 and 29 years old in good health. CDR3s include the opening cysteine and the closing phenylalanine or tryptophan. A D gene is named only where the DNA matches it firmly. Clone size, where shown, is once, few, many, or a class for clones that have expanded.

d_call,clone_size,v_call,j_call,cdr3_aa,cdr3_nt
NA,few,TRBV4-2,TRBJ2-5,CASSQGSKVQETQYF,TGTGCCAGCAGCCAAGGGTCCAAGGTCCAAGAGACCCAGTACTTC
NA,few,TRBV7-2,TRBJ2-5,CASSLLRSVPETQYF,TGTGCCAGCAGCCTATTAAGGAGTGTGCCAGAGACCCAGTACTTC
NA,NA,TRBV5-8,TRBJ1-1,CASSGRYTEAFF,TGTGCCAGCAGCGGGAGGTACACTGAAGCTTTCTTT
NA,NA,TRBV9,TRBJ1-2,CASKDIFHGYTF,TGTGCCAGCAAAGACATTTTTCATGGCTACACCTTC
NA,NA,TRBV15,TRBJ2-3,CATSARPQGADTQYF,TGTGCCACCAGCGCCCGGCCCCAAGGGGCGGATACGCAGTATTTT
NA,NA,TRBV6-5,TRBJ2-7,CASGREGGGEQYF,TGTGCCAGCGGTAGGGAGGGGGGAGGCGAGCAGTACTTC
NA,NA,TRBV9,TRBJ1-3,CASSVVGHSGNTIYF,TGTGCCAGCAGCGTAGTGGGGCACTCTGGAAACACCATATATTTT
NA,NA,TRBV1,TRBJ2-6,CTSSQRAWGTGANVLTF,NA
NA,NA,TRBV5-4,TRBJ2-7,CASSSNRDLSYEQYF,TGTGCCAGCAGCTCGAACCGGGACCTATCCTACGAGCAGTACTTC
TRBD1,few,TRBV7-9,TRBJ2-1,CASSSDRGGEQFF,TGTGCCAGCAGCTCGGACAGGGGGGGTGAGCAGTTCTTC
TRBD2,NA,TRBV7-9,TRBJ2-1,CASSPSGGLNEQFF,TGTGCCAGCTCACCGAGCGGGGGCCTTAATGAGCAGTTCTTC
NA,few,TRBV4-3,TRBJ2-3,CASSPHPLGSTDTQYF,TGCGCCAGCAGCCCTCATCCGTTGGGGAGCACAGATACGCAGTATTTT
TRBD1,NA,TRBV6-1,TRBJ1-1,CASSVTGPTEAFF,TGTGCCAGCAGTGTGACAGGGCCCACTGAAGCTTTCTTT
NA,NA,TRBV5-4,TRBJ2-5,CASSSRGGTLMGETQYF,TGTGCCAGCAGCTCACGAGGCGGGACACTTATGGGGGAGACCCAGTACTTC
TRBD2,NA,TRBV7-2,TRBJ2-3,CASSPGAGLSTDTQYF,TGTGCCAGCAGCCCGGGAGCGGGGCTTAGCACAGATACGCAGTATTTT
NA,NA,TRBV7-9,TRBJ1-2,CASSLGPIGYTF,TGTGCCAGCAGCTTAGGCCCAATTGGCTACACCTTC
NA,once,TRBV5-6,TRBJ2-2,CASSLLSLNTGELFF,TGTGCCAGCAGCTTGTTATCGCTTAACACCGGGGAGCTGTTTTTT
NA,NA,TRBV27,TRBJ2-5,CASRRGIVGETQYF,TGTGCCAGCAGAAGGGGAATCGTCGGGGAGACCCAGTACTTC
NA,NA,TRBV5-4,TRBJ2-3,CASSLAAGATDTQYF,TGTGCCAGCAGCTTGGCGGCAGGAGCCACAGATACGCAGTATTTT
TRBD1,few,TRBV6-6,TRBJ2-7,CASSLPGTGISYEQYF,TGTGCCAGCAGTTTGCCCGGGACAGGGATTTCCTACGAGCAGTACTTC
TRBD1,few,TRBV13,TRBJ2-3,CASSLGTGGFTDTQYF,TGTGCCAGCAGCTTGGGGACAGGGGGCTTCACAGATACGCAGTATTTT
NA,NA,TRBV2,TRBJ2-1,CASSGGFNEQFF,TGTGCCAGCAGTGGAGGATTCAATGAGCAGTTCTTC
NA,NA,TRBV28,TRBJ2-7,CASIGDSPPVHEQYF,TGTGCCAGCATAGGGGACTCCCCCCCGGTTCACGAGCAGTACTTC
NA,NA,TRBV7-9,TRBJ1-1,CASSLNSVTEAFF,TGTGCCAGCAGCTTAAATTCGGTGACTGAAGCTTTCTTT
NA,NA,TRBV2,TRBJ1-5,CASSRTETVDNQPQHF,TGTGCCAGCAGTAGGACCGAGACAGTAGACAATCAGCCCCAGCATTTT
NA,NA,TRBV13,TRBJ1-4,CASSSRTTNEKLFF,TGTGCCAGCAGCTCACGGACAACTAATGAAAAACTGTTTTTT
NA,NA,TRBV7-3,TRBJ2-2,CASSFSGNTGELFF,TGTGCCAGCAGCTTCTCCGGGAACACCGGGGAGCTGTTTTTT
NA,NA,TRBV7-8,TRBJ2-7,CASSPEVPSVSYEQYF,TGTGCCAGCAGCCCAGAGGTCCCGTCGGTTTCCTACGAGCAGTACTTC
TRBD1,NA,TRBV30,TRBJ1-6,CAWSPLGTANSPLHF,TGTGCCTGGAGCCCACTAGGGACAGCTAATTCACCCCTCCACTTT
NA,NA,TRBV5-4,TRBJ2-5,CASSPAGREETQYF,TGTGCCAGCAGCCCGGCAGGAAGGGAAGAGACCCAGTACTTC
NA,NA,TRBV16,TRBJ1-1,CASSQSSVNTEAFF,TGTGCCAGCAGCCAATCGAGCGTTAACACTGAAGCTTTCTTT
NA,NA,TRBV6-5,TRBJ2-1,CASRASRFRNNEQFF,TGTGCCAGCAGAGCCTCCAGGTTCCGAAACAATGAGCAGTTCTTC
TRBD2,NA,TRBV5-6,TRBJ2-7,CASSFASGRAFEQYF,TGTGCCAGCAGCTTCGCTAGCGGGAGGGCCTTCGAGCAGTACTTC
NA,NA,TRBV7-2,TRBJ2-5,CASSSPTRGMETQYF,TGTGCCAGCAGCTCGCCGACCCGAGGGATGGAGACCCAGTACTTC
NA,NA,TRBV5-1,TRBJ1-1,CASRWQGMNTEAFF,TGCGCCAGCCGGTGGCAGGGGATGAACACTGAAGCTTTCTTT
NA,NA,TRBV6-5,TRBJ2-1,CASRTQASGVNEQFF,TGTGCCAGCAGGACACAGGCCTCCGGGGTAAATGAGCAGTTCTTC
NA,NA,TRBV6-5,TRBJ1-1,CASKQDTEAFF,TGTGCCAGCAAACAGGACACTGAAGCTTTCTTT
TRBD1,NA,TRBV27,TRBJ2-1,CASSNDRGPYNEQFF,TGTGCCAGCAGTAACGACAGGGGGCCCTACAATGAGCAGTTCTTC
NA,NA,TRBV7-7,TRBJ2-1,CASSSDSYNEQFF,TGTGCTAGCAGCTCTGACTCCTACAATGAGCAGTTCTTC
NA,few,TRBV19,TRBJ1-5,CASSRGQWNSNQPQHF,TGTGCCAGTAGTCGCGGACAGTGGAATAGCAATCAGCCCCAGCATTTT
NA,NA,TRBV2,TRBJ2-7,CASSAGIYEQYF,TGTGCCAGCAGTGCTGGAATCTACGAGCAGTACTTC
NA,NA,TRBV11-2,TRBJ1-4,CASRGQLNEKLFF,TGTGCCAGCAGGGGGCAGTTAAATGAAAAACTGTTTTTT
NA,NA,TRBV5-1,TRBJ1-6,CASSLGTSYNSPLHF,TGCGCCAGCAGCTTGGGTACCTCCTATAATTCACCCCTCCACTTT
TRBD1,many,TRBV4-3,TRBJ1-6,CASSQEDRETPLHF,TGCGCCAGCAGCCAAGAGGACAGGGAGACACCCCTCCACTTT
NA,NA,TRBV5-1,TRBJ2-6,CASGVEDSGANVLTF,TGCGCCAGCGGGGTTGAAGACTCTGGGGCCAACGTCCTGACTTTC
TRBD2,few,TRBV7-9,TRBJ2-3,CASSRTSGGTDTQYF,TGTGCCAGCAGCCGGACTAGCGGGGGCACAGATACGCAGTATTTT
NA,NA,TRBV4-1,TRBJ1-1,CASSQGVVGGEAFF,TGCGCCAGCAGCCAAGGGGTTGTGGGGGGCGAAGCTTTCTTT
NA,NA,TRBV6-1,TRBJ2-6,CASSVGAGANVLTF,TGTGCCAGCAGTGTTGGGGCTGGGGCCAACGTCCTGACTTTC
NA,NA,TRBV7-9,TRBJ1-4,CASTGRGNEKLFF,TGTGCCAGCACCGGGAGGGGGAATGAAAAACTGTTTTTT
NA,NA,TRBV27,TRBJ2-1,CASSSRLKDNEQFF,TGTGCCAGCAGTTCCCGTTTAAAGGACAATGAGCAGTTCTTC
TRBD2,NA,TRBV7-8,TRBJ2-7,CASSPRYAGEGYEQYF,TGTGCCAGCAGCCCCCGTTATGCGGGAGAGGGCTACGAGCAGTACTTC
NA,NA,TRBV30,TRBJ1-4,CAWVGQGGKLFF,TGTGCCTGGGTAGGCCAAGGGGGAAAACTGTTTTTT
NA,NA,TRBV18,TRBJ1-6,CASSPPGTAKSPLHF,TGTGCCAGCTCACCACCCGGGACGGCCAAGAGTCCCCTCCACTTT
NA,NA,TRBV5-6,TRBJ1-5,CASSGGGHQPQHF,TGTGCCAGCAGCGGCGGCGGGCACCAGCCCCAGCATTTT
NA,NA,TRBV6-5,TRBJ1-4,CASRRTGGNEKLFF,TGTGCCAGCAGGCGGACGGGAGGAAATGAAAAACTGTTTTTT
NA,NA,TRBV11-1,TRBJ2-5,CASSLGGGQETQYF,TGTGCCAGCAGCTTAGGTGGGGGTCAAGAGACCCAGTACTTC
TRBD2,NA,TRBV5-6,TRBJ2-4,CASSLGLANIQYF,TGTGCCAGCAGCCTGGGACTAGCAAACATTCAGTACTTC
TRBD2,NA,TRBV7-2,TRBJ2-1,CASRSREGREQFF,TGTGCCAGCAGATCGCGGGAGGGCCGCGAGCAGTTCTTC
TRBD1,NA,TRBV7-2,TRBJ2-6,CASSLIGQERSGANVLTF,TGTGCCAGCAGCTTAATTGGACAGGAGCGCTCTGGGGCCAACGTCCTGACTTTC